This section outlines one TCR beta chain sequence together with its context. Its antigen is currently unknown. This specimen comes from a study of OX40 agonist ivuxolimab in advanced cancers. About the study: Across the patients, intravenous ivuxolimab was delivered every 2 weeks at 0.01 to 10 mg/kg. Aged roughly 23 to 80 with a mean of about 63 years, they were approximately 79% male.

The V and J ends lost 3 bases and 5 bases respectively, with 10 bases between them. The V gene's germline CDR1 is MNHEY and CDR2 SMNVEV (reference sequence). This CDR3 spans 13 amino acids. General study results and limits: Partial responders at 0.1-3.0 mg/kg had among the lowest clonal expansion. In CD8+ T cells, expanded clones were on average more numerous than in CD4+.

Profiling relied on immunoSEQ multiplex PCR, and the TCRdb table lists in-frame clones only, not all of them. The table has 30,000 to 40,000 clones, 82% seen once. The input for sequencing was CD4+ or CD8+ T cells sorted from blood, taken in a trial of the OX40 agonist ivuxolimab. This sequence joins TRBV27 and TRBJ2-5; D assignment may be TRBD1 or TRBD2 (5 bases each). The receptor was derived from an adult with an advanced solid tumor such as melanoma, head and neck, liver or kidney cancer. The CDR3 loop reads CASSFRQRETQYF. The CDR3 nucleotides are TGTGCCAGCAGTTTCCGACAGCGGGAGACCCAGTACTTC.